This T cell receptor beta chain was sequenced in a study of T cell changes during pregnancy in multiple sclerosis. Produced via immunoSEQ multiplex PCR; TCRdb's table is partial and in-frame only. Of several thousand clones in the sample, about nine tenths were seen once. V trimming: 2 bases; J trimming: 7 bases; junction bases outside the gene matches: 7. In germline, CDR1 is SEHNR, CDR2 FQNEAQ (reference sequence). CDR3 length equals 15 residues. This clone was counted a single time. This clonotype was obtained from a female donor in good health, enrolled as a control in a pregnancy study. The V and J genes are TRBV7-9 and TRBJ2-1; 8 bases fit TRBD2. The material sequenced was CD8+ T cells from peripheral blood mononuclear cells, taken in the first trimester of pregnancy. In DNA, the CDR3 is TGTGCCAGCAGCTTATTCCTACCGGGGGGGAATGAGCAGTTCTTC. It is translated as CASSLFLPGGNEQFF.